This T cell receptor (beta chain) was identified in a study of response to subunit inactivated influenza vaccine. The study, taken as a whole, reports: Authors suggested few new T cells are recruited by each seasonal influenza vaccination.

On this clonotype itself: Its antigen is undetermined.

This CDR3 contains 15 residues. V lost 5 bases, J lost 0 bases, and 13 bases lay in between. From the RT-PCR reads, TCRdb called clonotypes with MiXCR, one entry per CDR3 protein. The repertoire holds 650,000 to 800,000 distinct CDR3 sequences, with approximately 18% as singletons. The chain joins TRBV12-3 or TRBV12-4 to TRBJ2-5; TRBD2 might be the D (6 bases). The sequencing used PBMCs from blood, collected roughly 5 days after vaccination. The origin of this receptor is a man aged 50 to 59 who received an inactivated influenza vaccine. The DNA for the CDR3 is TGTGCCAGCAGTGAGCTTCGGGACTACCAAGAGACCCAGTACTTC. Protein sequence: CASSELRDYQETQYF.